These 4 T cell receptor beta chains share one sample of origin, sequenced in a study of blood T cell repertoires in COVID-19. TCRdb keeps only in-frame clones here, not all; method: immunoSEQ multiplex PCR. The sample has about 200,000 clones; approximately 84% are singletons. The sample taken for sequencing was peripheral blood. Receptors originate from a man older than 75 with acute or convalescent COVID-19.

J is TRBJ2-7 and V is TRBV27; no reliable D call. Trimming removed 5 bases at V and 0 bases at J, with 17 bases between. Germline lookup yields CDR1 MNHEY and CDR2 SMNVEV (reference sequence). This CDR3 has 16 residues. The CDR3 sequence is CASSLDTTVNSYEQYF. In DNA, the CDR3 is TGTGCCAGCAGTCTTGACACGACGGTGAACTCCTACGAGCAGTACTTC.

The chain couples TRBV2 to TRBJ2-7; 8 nucleotides match TRBD1. Trimming removed 6 bases from V and 6 bases from J; junction bases left unmatched: 4. The length of the CDR3 is 12 residues. Germline CDR1 and CDR2: SNHLY and FYNNEI. CDR3 amino acids: CASRGTGGEQYF. CDR3 nucleotide sequence: TGTGCCAGCAGGGGGACAGGCGGCGAGCAGTACTTC.

V is TRBV7-9 and J is TRBJ2-1, with 10 bases lining up with TRBD2. The CDR3 extends over 19 amino acids. Germline CDR1 reads SEHNR; CDR2 reads FQNEAQ (reference sequence). The V gene end was trimmed by 0 bases and the J gene end by 0 bases; junction bases not matched to a gene: 8. DNA of the CDR3: TGTGCCAGCAGCTTAGCGAGGCTAGCGGGAGCTACCTCCTACAATGAGCAGTTCTTC. Translation gives CASSLARLAGATSYNEQFF.

The chain couples TRBV27 to TRBJ1-6; D gene uncertain. The CDR3 loop spans 15 amino acids. Trimming shortened V by 6 bases and J by 6 bases, and 15 bases separated the two germline ends. In germline, CDR1 is MNHEY, CDR2 SMNVEV (reference sequence). The CDR3, as DNA: TGTGCCAGCAGAGGGAGCGGCAAACTTAATTCACCCCTCCACTTT. Translating it yields CASRGSGKLNSPLHF.